The 19 T cell receptor beta chains in this list originate from one sample, sequenced in a study of T cells in localized non-small cell lung cancer. Only in-frame clones appear in the TCRdb table, and some are missing; sequencing was by immunoSEQ multiplex PCR. The sample contains 3,000 to 4,500 clones, 20% to 25% of which appear only once. Specimen: lung tumor tissue, collected before any cancer treatment. All receptors derive from a woman aged 40-69 years with stage I lung adenocarcinoma.

V is TRBV28 and J is TRBJ2-1; D unresolved. V lost 6 bases, J lost 9 bases, and 18 bases lay in between. The CDR3 covers 14 residues. Germline loops: CDR1 MDHEN, CDR2 SYDVKM. The DNA of the CDR3 is TGTGCCAGCAGCCGGCACGTCTTTATCGGTGAGCAGTTCTTC. It encodes CASSRHVFIGEQFF.

The chain uses TRBV6-8 and TRBJ1-2; no firm D call. Trimming cost V 6 bases and J 3 bases, with 14 bases left between them. CDR1 is MNHGY and CDR2 is SAAAGT in the germline V gene. The CDR3 runs to 14 residues. The CDR3 protein is CASSAPGDYYGYTF. In DNA, the CDR3 is TGTGCCAGCAGCGCGCCCGGAGACTACTATGGCTACACCTTC.

This chain links TRBV11-3 with TRBJ2-5, with 7 bases fitting TRBD2. There are 15 residues in the CDR3. Trimming took 6 bases from V and 4 from J; bases not matched to a gene: 11. Looked up from germline, CDR1 is SGHNT and CDR2 is YENEEA. CDR3 bases: TGTGCCAGCAGTAGCGGGTTCAAAGAGAGAGAGACCCAGTACTTC. Translating it yields CASSSGFKERETQYF.

The CDR3 loop is CASSIYGNTIYF. CDR3 sequence (DNA): TGTGCCAGTAGTATATATGGAAACACCATATATTTT. The chain combines TRBV19 with TRBJ1-3, with unresolved D. There are 12 residues in the CDR3. The germline gives CDR1 LNHDA, CDR2 SQIVND (reference sequence). The V end was cut by 2 bases, the J end by 3 bases, with 2 bases between.

The V and J genes are TRBV19 and TRBJ2-7; 8 bases fit TRBD1. CDR3 length: 15 amino acids. Losses at the gene ends were 10 bases for V and 3 bases for J; bases not matched to a gene: 14. In germline, CDR1 is LNHDA, CDR2 SQIVND (reference sequence). CDR3 loop: CATRPRTGFGYEQYF. The DNA of the CDR3 is TGTGCCACCAGGCCGCGGACAGGGTTCGGCTACGAGCAGTACTTC.

The sample holds a few counts of this clone. The DNA for the CDR3 is TGTGCCAGCTTTCCGGGACGGACCCCTCAATATGGCTACACCTTC. The encoded protein is CASFPGRTPQYGYTF. J is TRBJ1-2 and V is TRBV11-3, with TRBD1 as a possible D gene (5 bases). Between the trimmed V and J ends, which lost 8 bases and 5 bases, there was a span of 21 bases. The germline gives CDR1 SGHNT, CDR2 YENEEA. This CDR3 is built from 15 residues.

V is TRBV29-1 and J is TRBJ1-1; D possibly corresponds to TRBD1 (5 bases). The germline CDR1 and CDR2 sequences are SQVTM and ANQGSEA. There are 15 residues in the CDR3. V gave up 1 base and J gave up 8 bases, with 20 bases separating them. CDR3 sequence (DNA): TGCAGCGTTGAAGGGCCCCCGATTAGGGGAAACGAAGCTTTCTTT. Translating gives CSVEGPPIRGNEAFF.

This clone qualifies as medium-sized. This chain links TRBV11-3 with TRBJ1-4; D might be TRBD1 (6 bases). Germline V gives CDR1 SGHNT, CDR2 YENEEA. Trimming pared 4 bases from V and 0 bases from J, leaving 9 bases between. The CDR3 has 15 residues. The CDR3 nucleotides are TGTGCCAGCAGCTACGGGACAACAACTAATGAAAAACTGTTTTTT. As protein: CASSYGTTTNEKLFF. The full variable domain, in which reference TRBV11-3 and TRBJ1-4 provide the parts outside the CDR3, is EAGVVQSPRYKIIEKKQPVAFWCNPISGHNTLYWYLQNLGQGPELLIRYENEEAVDDSQLPKDRFSAERLKGVDSTLKIQPAELGDSAVYLCASSYGTTTNEKLFFGSGTQLSVL.

This clone ranks as medium-sized. The CDR3 here is CASSLGGFGNTGELFF. The CDR3 DNA sequence: TGTGCCAGCAGCTTGGGGGGCTTCGGGAACACCGGGGAGCTGTTTTTT. J is TRBJ2-2 and V is TRBV11-3; the D call may be TRBD1 or TRBD2 (6 bases each). Trimming cost V 3 bases and J 1 base, with 12 bases left between them. The CDR3 extends over 16 amino acids. The V gene's germline CDR1 is SGHNT and CDR2 YENEEA.

V is TRBV11-3 and J is TRBJ1-6; possibly TRBD1 for D (5 bases). CDR3 length: 15 residues. Germline CDR1 reads SGHNT; CDR2 reads YENEEA. Trimming pared 5 bases from V and 7 bases from J, leaving 15 bases between. This CDR3 is CASSPTPGLNSPLHF. The CDR3 DNA is TGTGCCAGCAGCCCAACCCCGGGGCTAAATTCACCCCTCCACTTT.

This clone was picked up a small number of times. The J gene is TRBJ2-3, the V gene TRBV11-3; D is perhaps TRBD2 (5 bases). The germline V gene has CDR1 SGHNT and CDR2 YENEEA. The CDR3 contains 16 residues. Trimming took off 1 base at V and 0 bases at J, with 11 bases between the two ends. The CDR3 bases are TGTGCCAGCAGCTTAGTAGGTCGGGAAAGCACAGATACGCAGTATTTT. Translated: CASSLVGRESTDTQYF.

The chain couples TRBV5-1 to TRBJ2-1; tentatively, D is TRBD2 (5 bases). The germline V and J ends were trimmed by 2 bases and 6 bases, with 12 bases remaining between them. From germline, CDR1 is SGHRS and CDR2 YFSETQ. This CDR3 is built from 14 residues. CDR3 region: CASSFRTGPNEQFF. As DNA, the CDR3 is TGCGCCAGCAGCTTTCGGACTGGACCCAATGAGCAGTTCTTC.

This clone was recorded at least ten times. The chain uses TRBV9 and TRBJ2-5; D remains ambiguous. CDR1 SGDLS and CDR2 YYNGEE come from the germline V gene. Trimming removed 2 bases from V and 4 bases from J, with 15 bases in between. This CDR3 comprises 15 residues. The DNA of the CDR3 is TGTGCCAGCAGCGTCAACTCCGGATTAGCAGAGACCCAGTACTTC. Encoded protein: CASSVNSGLAETQYF.

This clone was recorded a few times. The CDR3 DNA is TGTGCCAGCATGCCGACAGGGGGTTCTGGAAACACCATATATTTT. Its protein is CASMPTGGSGNTIYF. The V and J genes are TRBV11-3 and TRBJ1-3; 9 nucleotides match TRBD1. Unmatched junction bases numbered 5, after V lost 7 bases and J lost 1 base. The germline CDR1 and CDR2 sequences are SGHNT and YENEEA. CDR3 size: 15 residues. Together with reference TRBV11-3 and TRBJ1-3, the CDR3 gives the full variable domain: EAGVVQSPRYKIIEKKQPVAFWCNPISGHNTLYWYLQNLGQGPELLIRYENEEAVDDSQLPKDRFSAERLKGVDSTLKIQPAELGDSAVYLCASMPTGGSGNTIYFGEGSWLTVV.

This chain links TRBV9 with TRBJ2-7; D call uncertain. This CDR3 comprises 14 residues. V was clipped by 2 bases and J by 4 bases, with 13 bases between them. CDR1 and CDR2 from the germline V gene are SGDLS and YYNGEE. As DNA, the CDR3 is TGTGCCAGCAGCGTTGGATCTGGGCTTTACGAGCAGTACTTC. It translates to CASSVGSGLYEQYF.

This clone has only a few counts. The V gene is TRBV30, the J gene TRBJ2-3; D gene unclear. V lost 3 bases, J lost 5 bases, and 12 bases lay in between. The germline V gene has CDR1 GTSNPN and CDR2 SVGIG (reference sequence). This CDR3 contains 13 residues. CDR3 protein: CAWRYMGQDTQYF. Here the CDR3 DNA reads TGTGCCTGGAGGTACATGGGCCAAGATACGCAGTATTTT.

This clone qualifies as medium-sized. This chain uses TRBV6-8 with TRBJ1-2; the match to TRBD1 covers 8 bases. This CDR3 is built from 14 residues. Germline V gives CDR1 MNHGY, CDR2 SAAAGT. V dropped 4 bases and J dropped 4; count of bases not matched to a gene: 5. The CDR3 is CASSSVDRGYGYTF. CDR3 sequence (DNA): TGTGCCAGCAGTTCAGTTGACAGGGGCTATGGCTACACCTTC.

The V call is TRBV11-3, the J call TRBJ2-1, with a tentative D call TRBD2 (6 bases). This CDR3 contains 17 residues. V dropped 3 bases and J dropped 6 bases, with 21 bases sitting between them. Germline loops: CDR1 SGHNT, CDR2 YENEEA. The CDR3 sequence: CASSLRTGTLSSNEQFF. CDR3 nucleotides: TGTGCCAGCAGCTTGCGCACCGGGACTCTGAGTTCCAATGAGCAGTTCTTC.

This clone was observed a handful of times. The chain combines TRBV6-8 with TRBJ1-6, with TRBD1 identical over 8 bases. From germline, CDR1 is MNHGY and CDR2 SAAAGT. This CDR3 has 15 amino acids. V lost 2 bases to trimming and J lost 9 bases; unmatched junction nucleotides: 6. The CDR3 reads CASSYLDRARSPLHF. The DNA for the CDR3 is TGTGCCAGCAGTTACCTGGACAGGGCCCGTTCACCCCTCCACTTT.